This record concerns one TCR beta chain sequence. The antigen remains unidentified. The data derive from a study of cytomegalovirus exposure and HLA in healthy donors. The CDR3 totals 14 residues. Germline-derived CDR1 and CDR2 are MDHEN and SYDVKM. V was pared by 6 bases and J by 8 bases, with 10 bases of the junction left unmatched. Whole-study results and caveats: Altogether, 160 or so TCR beta chains were recorded as cytomegalovirus-associated. Subsequent analysis showed first-cohort TCR clusters tending to co-occur in some 120 validation repertoires. Reports credit the classifier with highly specific, highly sensitive diagnosis of cytomegalovirus status.

Repertoires were generated with immunoSEQ multiplex PCR, while TCRdb's copy carries only in-frame clones and drops some. This sample has about 50,000 clones, with around nine tenths found just once. The sequencing input was PBMCs. The V and J genes are TRBV28 and TRBJ1-2, with TRBD1 matching over 9 bases. The sequence was obtained from a young man in good health and CMV-seronegative. The CDR3 DNA is TGTGCCAGCAGCCCTCCGGAGACAGGGGGGGGCTACACCTTC. The encoded protein is CASSPPETGGGYTF.